This T cell receptor beta chain appears in the sequencing data of a study of T cell responses to AZD1222 COVID-19 vaccine. Remarks on this clone: The antigen is undetermined.

Study outcomes and limitations: Repertoires were obtained solely post-peak T cell response.

The study pooled second doses at about 4 or about 12 weeks. This CDR3 has 16 amino acids. V shed 5 bases and J 3 bases; nucleotides not matched to a gene: 4. Germline V gives CDR1 LNHDA, CDR2 SQIVND (reference sequence). Profiled with immunoSEQ multiplex PCR; TCRdb holds only in-frame clones, not every one. Among 90,000 to 120,000 clones listed, approximately 92% were seen once. The material was peripheral blood, obtained 28 days after the second AZD1222 dose. The chain employs TRBV19 and TRBJ2-3; 14 bases are a match to TRBD2. The TCR comes from an adult who received the AZD1222 COVID-19 vaccine. Here the CDR3 reads CASSPGLAGATDTQYF. The DNA of the CDR3 is TGTGCCAGTAGTCCGGGACTAGCGGGAGCTACAGATACGCAGTATTTT.